This T cell receptor beta chain was profiled in a study of T cell responses to AZD1222 COVID-19 vaccine. Findings and caveats of the study: Close to half of all spike-specific TCRs reportedly target regions of the variants that are unmutated.

The V end was cut by 2 bases, the J end by 10 bases, with 9 bases between. The CDR3 runs to 12 residues. Here immunoSEQ multiplex PCR was the method, and the copy in TCRdb shows in-frame clones only, minus some. The table shows around 110,000 clones, with approximately 93% occurring only once. To note about this clone: Its target is not known.

The TCR originated in an adult in good health. Material: peripheral blood, obtained on day 0 of AZD1222 vaccination. The chain uses TRBV12-3 or TRBV12-4 and TRBJ1-5; no firm D call. CDR3 in DNA: TGTGCCAGCAGTTTAAACGCGACCCCCCAGCATTTT. Encoded protein: CASSLNATPQHF.